Below, 8 T cell receptor beta chains from the same sample are listed, as sequenced in a study of metastatic and nonmetastatic thyroid tumors. Using MiXCR, TCRdb re-called clones from the PCR reads. The sample lists under 45,000 clones; 35% to 45% were seen once. No patient received treatment before thyroid surgery. Sequenced: tumor tissue. These receptors all stem from a female donor with papillary thyroid cancer or a benign thyroid nodule (not recorded which). Some clones in this sample may be carry-over from other donors' samples.

The chain employs TRBV6-5 and TRBJ2-7; TRBD2 agrees at 10 bases. There are 18 residues in the CDR3. The germline V gene has CDR1 MNHEY and CDR2 SVGAGI. The V gene end was trimmed by 10 bases and the J gene end by 2 bases; junction bases not matched to a gene: 20. In DNA, the CDR3 is TGTGCCACCGACCCTAGCGGGAGTTTAGGAGGAGGGACCTACGAGCAGTACTTC. Translation gives CATDPSGSLGGGTYEQYF.

The chain recombines TRBV7-3 with TRBJ2-1; unclear D gene. Germline lookup yields CDR1 SGHTA and CDR2 FQGTGA. V lost 5 bases and J 4 bases, leaving 9 bases between the germline ends. This CDR3 region has 13 residues. In nucleotides, the CDR3 is TGTGCCAGCAGCCCCCCCGGGTACAATGAGCAGTTCTTC. Its translation: CASSPPGYNEQFF.

The sample holds a few counts of this clone. The rearrangement links TRBV19 to TRBJ1-2; 7 nucleotides align to TRBD1. V trimming: 7 bases; J trimming: 3 bases; junction bases outside the gene matches: 5. CDR1 and CDR2 from the germline V gene are LNHDA and SQIVND (reference sequence). CDR3 length: 13 amino acids. The chain's CDR3 is CASTQQGYYGYTF. The DNA for the CDR3 is TGTGCCAGTACTCAACAGGGGTACTATGGCTACACCTTC. Filled out from reference TRBV19 and TRBJ1-2, the complete variable domain reads DGGITQSPKYLFRKEGQNVTLSCEQNLNHDAMYWYRQDPGQGLRLIYYSQIVNDFQKGDIAEGYSVSREKKESFPLTVTSAQKNPTAFYLCASTQQGYYGYTFGSGTRLTVV.

The J gene is TRBJ2-1, the V gene TRBV3-1, with D unclear. From germline, CDR1 is LGHDT and CDR2 YNNKEL (reference sequence). V lost 0 bases and J lost 0, with 6 bases in between. This CDR3 region has 15 residues. CDR3 DNA: TGTGCCAGCAGCCAAGACGGTAGCTCCTACAATGAGCAGTTCTTC. As protein: CASSQDGSSYNEQFF.

The sample holds a few counts of this clone. The chain joins TRBV6-1 to TRBJ1-2, with TRBD1 as a possible D gene (6 bases). With 6 bases removed from V and 7 bases from J, the gap between germline ends came to 9 bases. The CDR3 spans 11 residues. Germline CDR1 reads MNHNS; CDR2 reads SASEGT. The CDR3: CASSRGSGYTF. CDR3 sequence (DNA): TGTGCCAGCAGCAGGGGTTCTGGCTACACCTTC.

This clone was counted a few times. The chain couples TRBV6-1 to TRBJ1-1; D is ambiguous. The CDR3 spans 12 residues. CDR1 and CDR2 from the germline V gene are MNHNS and SASEGT. V was trimmed by 6 bases and J by 8 bases, leaving 13 bases between them. CDR3 sequence: CASSPTAGEAFF. The CDR3 DNA reads as TGTGCCAGCAGCCCTACGGCCGGGGAAGCTTTCTTT.

This sequence joins TRBV10-3 and TRBJ2-4; the D gene is possibly TRBD1 (5 bases). V was shortened by 3 bases and J by 6 bases, with 6 bases between the two germline ends. The length of the CDR3 is 12 residues. Germline assignment: CDR1 ENHRY and CDR2 SYGVKD. CDR3 coding DNA: TGTGCCATCAGTGATCAGGGAAACATTCAGTACTTC. Amino acid sequence: CAISDQGNIQYF.

This sequence joins TRBV6-2 or TRBV6-3 and TRBJ2-5, with 8 nucleotides matching TRBD1. CDR3 length equals 15 residues. In germline, CDR1 is MNHEY, CDR2 SVGEGT. V lost 2 bases to trimming and J lost 3 bases; unmatched junction nucleotides: 5. CDR3 nucleotides: TGTGCCAGCAGTTACCCCCGACAGGGGAAAGAGACCCAGTACTTC. Protein: CASSYPRQGKETQYF.